This TCR beta chain is drawn from a study of blood T cells in healthy people across ages. A sample-barcoded 5' primer and a J-beta primer mix were used in a second PCR of roughly 7 to 11 cycles. TCRdb re-derived calls from the 5' RACE reads in MiXCR, one entry per CDR3 protein. This table holds over a million distinct CDR3 sequences, 35% to 45% found once. Germline CDR1 is MGHRA and CDR2 is YSYEKL. There are 13 residues in the CDR3. Trimming left V 1 base short and J 4 bases short, with 7 bases between. Sequencing was carried out using blood. The TCR originated in a woman aged 18-29 years in good health. This chain uses TRBV4-1 with TRBJ1-2; no reliable D call. DNA of the CDR3: TGCGCCAGCAGCCAAGCTCAGTTCTATGGCTACACCTTC. Protein: CASSQAQFYGYTF.